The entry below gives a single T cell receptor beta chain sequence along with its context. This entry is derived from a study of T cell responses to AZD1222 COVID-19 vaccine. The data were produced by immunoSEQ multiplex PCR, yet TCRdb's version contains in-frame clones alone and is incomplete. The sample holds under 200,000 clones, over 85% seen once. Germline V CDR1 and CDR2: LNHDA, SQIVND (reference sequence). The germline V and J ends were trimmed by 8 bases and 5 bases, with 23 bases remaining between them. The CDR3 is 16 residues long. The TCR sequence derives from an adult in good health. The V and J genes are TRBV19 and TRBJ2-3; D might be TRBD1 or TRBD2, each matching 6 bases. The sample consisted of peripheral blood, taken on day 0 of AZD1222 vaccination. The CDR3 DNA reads TGTGCCAGTTGCTCCGGGGGCCGGCGGGGAAGAGATACGCAGTATTTT. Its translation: CASCSGGRRGRDTQYF.